This entry features one T cell receptor beta chain sequence. Losses at the gene ends were 1 base for V and 3 bases for J; bases not matched to a gene: 5. The CDR3 totals 17 residues. Per the germline V gene, CDR1 is KGHSH and CDR2 is LQKENI. These data originate in a study of blood T cell repertoires in COVID-19. Produced via immunoSEQ multiplex PCR; TCRdb's table is partial and in-frame only. Among 200,000 to 250,000 clones listed, about 85% were seen once. The rearrangement links TRBV18 to TRBJ1-3; TRBD1 matches 11 bases. The sequencing sample was made of PBMCs or T cells enriched from blood (not recorded which). The clonotype was recovered from a man between 25 and 39 years old who had recovered from COVID-19. CDR3 region: CASSPLGQGAVGNTIYF. Written as DNA, the CDR3 is TGTGCCAGCTCACCACTTGGACAGGGGGCGGTTGGAAACACCATATATTTT.